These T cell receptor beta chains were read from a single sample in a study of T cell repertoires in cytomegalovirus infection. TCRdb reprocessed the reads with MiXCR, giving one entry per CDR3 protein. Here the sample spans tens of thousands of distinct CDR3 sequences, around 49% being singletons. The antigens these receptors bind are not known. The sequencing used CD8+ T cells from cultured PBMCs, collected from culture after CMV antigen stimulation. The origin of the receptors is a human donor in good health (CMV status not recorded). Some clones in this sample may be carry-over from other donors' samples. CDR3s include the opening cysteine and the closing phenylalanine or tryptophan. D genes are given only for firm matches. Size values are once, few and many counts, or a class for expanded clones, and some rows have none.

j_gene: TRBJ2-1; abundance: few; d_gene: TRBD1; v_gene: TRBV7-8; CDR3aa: CASSHTGGLDEQFF; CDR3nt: TGTGCCAGCAGCCATACAGGGGGCCTCGATGAGCAGTTCTTC
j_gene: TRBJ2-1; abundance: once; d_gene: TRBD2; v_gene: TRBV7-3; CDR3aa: CASSSNSGGINNEQFF; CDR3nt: TGTGCCAGCAGCTCTAATAGCGGGGGTATAAACAATGAGCAGTTCTTC
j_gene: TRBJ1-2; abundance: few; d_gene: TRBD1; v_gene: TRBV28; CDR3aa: CASSLLRDRVDYGYTF; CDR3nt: TGTGCCAGCAGTTTATTGAGGGACAGGGTAGACTATGGCTACACCTTC
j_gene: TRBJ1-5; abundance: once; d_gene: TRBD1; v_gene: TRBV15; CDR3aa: CATSSDRGNQPQHF; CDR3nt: TGTGCCACCAGTTCGGACAGGGGAAATCAGCCCCAGCATTTT
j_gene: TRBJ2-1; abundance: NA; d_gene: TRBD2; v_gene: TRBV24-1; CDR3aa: CATSDLGTSGSIGNEQFF; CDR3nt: TGTGCCACCAGTGACCTCGGGACTAGCGGGAGCATCGGCAATGAGCAGTTCTTC
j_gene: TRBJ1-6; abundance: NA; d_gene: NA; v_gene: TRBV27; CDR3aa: CASSFTRLGNSPLHF; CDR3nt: TGTGCCAGCAGTTTCACCCGACTTGGGAATTCACCCCTCCACTTT
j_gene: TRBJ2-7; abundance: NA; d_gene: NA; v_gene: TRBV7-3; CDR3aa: CASSLRGASSYEQYF; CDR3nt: TGTGCCAGCAGCTTACGCGGGGCGAGCTCCTACGAGCAGTACTTC
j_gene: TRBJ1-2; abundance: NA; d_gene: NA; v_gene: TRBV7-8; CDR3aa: CASSLGGQGTGYTF; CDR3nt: TGTGCCAGCAGCTTAGGGGGGCAGGGGACTGGCTACACCTTC
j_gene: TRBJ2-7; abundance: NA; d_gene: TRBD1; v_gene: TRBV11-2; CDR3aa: CASSSPNGQGNEQYF; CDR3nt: TGTGCCAGCAGCTCCCCTAACGGACAGGGGAACGAGCAGTACTTC
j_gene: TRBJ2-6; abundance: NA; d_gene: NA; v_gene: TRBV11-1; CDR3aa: CASRPRLTRSGANVLTF; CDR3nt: TGTGCCAGCAGGCCCAGACTTACCCGCTCTGGGGCCAACGTCCTGACTTTC
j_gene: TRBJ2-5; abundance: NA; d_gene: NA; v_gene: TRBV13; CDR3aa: CASSHRGSGETQYF; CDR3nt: TGTGCCAGCAGCCATCGTGGGAGCGGGGAGACCCAGTACTTC
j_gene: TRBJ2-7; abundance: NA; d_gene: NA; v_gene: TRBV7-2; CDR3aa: CASSRGPYEQYF; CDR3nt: TGTGCCAGCAGCCGGGGGCCCTACGAGCAGTACTTC
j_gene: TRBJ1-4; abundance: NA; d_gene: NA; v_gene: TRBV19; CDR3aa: CASRNRENEKLFF; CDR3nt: TGTGCCAGTAGAAACAGGGAGAATGAAAAACTGTTTTTT
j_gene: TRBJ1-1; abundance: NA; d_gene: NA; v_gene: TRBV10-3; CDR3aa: CAISGTDTEAFF; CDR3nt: TGTGCCATCAGCGGGACTGACACTGAAGCTTTCTTT
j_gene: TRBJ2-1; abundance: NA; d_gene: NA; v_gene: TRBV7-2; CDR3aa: CASSSDRDWQFF; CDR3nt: TGTGCCAGCAGCTCCGACAGGGACTGGCAGTTCTTC
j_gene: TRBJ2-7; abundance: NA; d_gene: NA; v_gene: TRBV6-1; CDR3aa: CASSEDKAAEEQYF; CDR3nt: TGTGCCAGCAGTGAAGACAAGGCAGCGGAGGAGCAGTACTTC
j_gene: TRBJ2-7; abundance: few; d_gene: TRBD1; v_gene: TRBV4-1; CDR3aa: CASSQPGQASYEQYF; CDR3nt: TGCGCCAGCAGCCAACCGGGACAGGCTTCCTACGAGCAGTACTTC
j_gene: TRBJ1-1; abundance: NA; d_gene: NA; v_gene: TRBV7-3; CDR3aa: CASSIQGNLEAFF; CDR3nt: TGTGCCAGCAGCATACAGGGTAATCTTGAAGCTTTCTTT
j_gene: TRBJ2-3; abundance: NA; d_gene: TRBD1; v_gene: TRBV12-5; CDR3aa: CTSGLDRGADTQYF; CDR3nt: TGTACTAGTGGTTTGGACAGGGGTGCAGATACGCAGTATTTT
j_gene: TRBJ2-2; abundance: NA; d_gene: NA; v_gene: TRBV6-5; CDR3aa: CASSYSQGGTGELFF; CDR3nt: TGTGCCAGCAGTTACTCGCAGGGGGGAACCGGGGAGCTGTTTTTT
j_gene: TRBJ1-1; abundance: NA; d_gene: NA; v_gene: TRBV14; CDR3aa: CASSQVGGMGGRNTEAFF; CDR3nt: TGTGCCAGCAGCCAAGTCGGGGGGATGGGGGGGCGGAACACTGAAGCTTTCTTT
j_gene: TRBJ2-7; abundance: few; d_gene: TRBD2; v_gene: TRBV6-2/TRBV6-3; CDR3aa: CASSSTLLSGRPTYEQYF; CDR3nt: TGTGCCAGCAGTTCCACCCTCCTTAGCGGGAGGCCCACCTACGAGCAGTACTTC
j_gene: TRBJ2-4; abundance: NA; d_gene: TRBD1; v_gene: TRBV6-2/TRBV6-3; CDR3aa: CASSYSDREGKNIQYF; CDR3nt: TGTGCCAGCAGTTACTCGGACAGGGAAGGCAAAAACATTCAGTACTTC
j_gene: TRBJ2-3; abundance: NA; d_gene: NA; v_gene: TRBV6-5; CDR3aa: CASGRGGADTQYF; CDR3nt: TGTGCCAGCGGGAGGGGGGGGGCGGATACGCAGTATTTT
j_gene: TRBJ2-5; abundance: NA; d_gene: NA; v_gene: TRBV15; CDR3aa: CATRGAHVPQETQYF; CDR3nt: TGTGCCACCAGGGGCGCGCATGTCCCCCAAGAGACCCAGTACTTC
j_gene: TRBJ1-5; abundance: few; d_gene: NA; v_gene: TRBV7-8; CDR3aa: CASSPWGMGNQPQHF; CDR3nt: TGTGCCAGCAGCCCCTGGGGCATGGGCAATCAGCCCCAGCATTTT
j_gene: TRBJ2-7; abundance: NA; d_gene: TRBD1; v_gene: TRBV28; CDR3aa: CASRIGTGAYEQYF; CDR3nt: TGTGCCAGCAGAATCGGGACAGGGGCCTACGAGCAGTACTTC
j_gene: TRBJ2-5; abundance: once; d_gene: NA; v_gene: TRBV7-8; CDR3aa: CASSQAPVEGWETQYF; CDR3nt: TGTGCCAGCAGCCAAGCTCCGGTGGAGGGCTGGGAGACCCAGTACTTC
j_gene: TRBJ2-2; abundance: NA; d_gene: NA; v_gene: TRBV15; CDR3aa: CATSREAVNTGELFF; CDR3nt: TGTGCCACCAGCAGAGAGGCAGTGAACACCGGGGAGCTGTTTTTT
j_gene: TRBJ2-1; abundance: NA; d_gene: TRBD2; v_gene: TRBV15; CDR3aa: CATSATGTSGGYEQFF; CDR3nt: TGTGCCACCAGCGCAACCGGGACTAGCGGGGGGTATGAGCAGTTCTTC
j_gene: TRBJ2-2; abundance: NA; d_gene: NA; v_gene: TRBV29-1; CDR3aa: CSVETEWGSNTGELFF; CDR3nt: TGCAGCGTCGAGACTGAATGGGGGTCGAACACCGGGGAGCTGTTTTTT
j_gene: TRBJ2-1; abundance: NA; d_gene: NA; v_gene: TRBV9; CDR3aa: CASSVAEGRSEQFF; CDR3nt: TGTGCCAGCAGCGTAGCTGAGGGTAGGAGTGAGCAGTTCTTC
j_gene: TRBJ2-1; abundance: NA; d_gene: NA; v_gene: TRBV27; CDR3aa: CASTPGPRTLNEQFF; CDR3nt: TGTGCCAGCACTCCTGGCCCAAGAACCCTCAATGAGCAGTTCTTC
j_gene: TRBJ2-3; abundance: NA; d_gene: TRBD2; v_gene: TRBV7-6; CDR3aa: CASSSSSGWNTDTQYF; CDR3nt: TGTGCCAGCAGCTCGTCTAGCGGATGGAACACAGATACGCAGTATTTT
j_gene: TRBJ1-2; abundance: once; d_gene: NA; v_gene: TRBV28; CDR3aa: CASSLWGASNYGYTF; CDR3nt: TGTGCCAGCAGTTTATGGGGGGCGTCCAACTATGGCTACACCTTC
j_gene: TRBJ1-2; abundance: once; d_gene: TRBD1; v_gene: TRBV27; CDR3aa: CASSEDRGRVGYTF; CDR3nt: TGTGCCAGCAGTGAGGACAGGGGCCGGGTCGGCTACACCTTC
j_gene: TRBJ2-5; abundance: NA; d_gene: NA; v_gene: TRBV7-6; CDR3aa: CASSAYQETQYF; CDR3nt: TGTGCCAGCAGCGCCTACCAAGAGACCCAGTACTTC
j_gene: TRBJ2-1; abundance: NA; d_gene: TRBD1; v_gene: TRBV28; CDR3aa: CVSSFGTGRHFF; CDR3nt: TGTGTTAGCAGTTTCGGGACAGGGCGGCATTTCTTC
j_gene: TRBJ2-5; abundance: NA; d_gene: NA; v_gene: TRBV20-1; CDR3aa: CSALTVDTQYF; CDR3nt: TGCAGTGCTTTGACAGTCGACACCCAGTACTTC
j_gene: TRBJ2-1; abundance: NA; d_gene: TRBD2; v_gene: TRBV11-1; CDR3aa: CASSLTSGTNNEQFF; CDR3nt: TGTGCCAGCAGCCTGACTAGCGGCACTAACAATGAGCAGTTCTTC
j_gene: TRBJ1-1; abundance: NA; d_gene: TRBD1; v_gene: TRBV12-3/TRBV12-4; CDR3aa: CASSFPDRDWNTEAFF; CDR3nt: TGTGCCAGCAGTTTCCCCGACAGGGATTGGAACACTGAAGCTTTCTTT
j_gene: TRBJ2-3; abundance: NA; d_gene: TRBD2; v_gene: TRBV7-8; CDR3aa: CASSPLAGWTDTQYF; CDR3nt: TGTGCCAGCAGCCCGCTAGCGGGCTGGACAGATACGCAGTATTTT
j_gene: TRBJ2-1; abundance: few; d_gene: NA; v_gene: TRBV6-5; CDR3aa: CASSYAPSYSLEMDNEQFF; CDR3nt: TGTGCCAGCAGTTACGCACCTAGTTACAGCTTGGAAATGGACAATGAGCAGTTCTTC
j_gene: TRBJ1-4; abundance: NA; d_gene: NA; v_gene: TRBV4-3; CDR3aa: CASSLGGQAGSEKLFF; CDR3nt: TGCGCCAGCAGCCTAGGGGGGCAGGCCGGGAGTGAAAAACTGTTTTTT
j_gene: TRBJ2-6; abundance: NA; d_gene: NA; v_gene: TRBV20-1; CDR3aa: CSARPRGSGANVLTF; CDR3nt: TGCAGTGCTAGACCTAGGGGCTCTGGGGCCAACGTCCTGACTTTC
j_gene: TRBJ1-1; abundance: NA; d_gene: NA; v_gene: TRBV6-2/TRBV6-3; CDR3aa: CASSYPQENTEAFF; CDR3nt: TGTGCCAGCAGTTACCCCCAAGAAAACACTGAAGCTTTCTTT
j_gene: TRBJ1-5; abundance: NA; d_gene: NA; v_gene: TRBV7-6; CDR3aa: CASSLEGGGPSNQPQHF; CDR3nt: TGTGCCAGCAGCTTAGAAGGGGGAGGCCCTAGCAATCAGCCCCAGCATTTT
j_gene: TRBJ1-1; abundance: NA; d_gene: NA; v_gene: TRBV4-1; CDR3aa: CASSQKTRLGVGTEAFF; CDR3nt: TGCGCCAGCAGCCAAAAGACCCGGTTGGGTGTGGGCACTGAAGCTTTCTTT
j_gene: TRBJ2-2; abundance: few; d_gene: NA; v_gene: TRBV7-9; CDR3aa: CASSLDGYGGELFF; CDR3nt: TGTGCCAGCAGCTTAGATGGGTATGGCGGGGAGCTGTTTTTT
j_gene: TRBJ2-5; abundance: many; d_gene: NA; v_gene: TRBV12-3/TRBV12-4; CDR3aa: CASSPGPWQETQYF; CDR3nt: TGTGCCAGCAGTCCCGGGCCCTGGCAAGAGACCCAGTACTTC
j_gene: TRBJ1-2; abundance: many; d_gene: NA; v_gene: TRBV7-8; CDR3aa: CASSLATGTYGYTF; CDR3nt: TGTGCCAGCAGCTTAGCAACAGGGACTTATGGCTACACCTTC
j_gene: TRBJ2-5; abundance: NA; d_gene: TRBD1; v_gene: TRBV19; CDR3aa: CASSSLGQQETQYF; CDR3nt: TGTGCCAGTAGTTCCCTGGGACAGCAAGAGACCCAGTACTTC
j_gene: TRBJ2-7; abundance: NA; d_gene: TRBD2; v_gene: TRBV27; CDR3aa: CASSPSGGEGSYEQYF; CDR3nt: TGTGCCAGCAGTCCTAGCGGGGGGGAGGGTTCCTACGAGCAGTACTTC
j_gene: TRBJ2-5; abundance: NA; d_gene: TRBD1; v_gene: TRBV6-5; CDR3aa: CASSPGTGLVETQYF; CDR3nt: TGTGCCAGCAGTCCCGGGACAGGCCTTGTGGAGACCCAGTACTTC
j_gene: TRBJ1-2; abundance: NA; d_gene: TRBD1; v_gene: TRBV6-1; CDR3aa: CASRPTGEYGYTF; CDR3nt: TGTGCCAGCAGGCCGACAGGGGAATATGGCTACACCTTC
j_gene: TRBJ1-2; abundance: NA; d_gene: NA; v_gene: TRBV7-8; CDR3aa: CASSLLGRAQHYGYTF; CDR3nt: TGTGCCAGCAGCTTATTGGGGAGGGCCCAACACTATGGCTACACCTTC
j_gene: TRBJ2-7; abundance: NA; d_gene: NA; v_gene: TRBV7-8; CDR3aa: CASSFPISRDTYEQYF; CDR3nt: TGTGCCAGCAGCTTCCCTATCAGCCGGGACACCTACGAGCAGTACTTC
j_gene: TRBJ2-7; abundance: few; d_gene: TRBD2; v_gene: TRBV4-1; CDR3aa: CASSQGLAGSYEQYF; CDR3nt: TGCGCCAGCAGCCAGGGACTAGCGGGCTCCTACGAGCAGTACTTC
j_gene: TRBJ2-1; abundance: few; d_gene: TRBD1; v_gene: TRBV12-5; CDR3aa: CASGPDRIDEQFF; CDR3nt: TGTGCTAGTGGTCCGGACAGGATCGATGAGCAGTTCTTC
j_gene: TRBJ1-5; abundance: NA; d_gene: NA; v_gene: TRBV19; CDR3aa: CASSMDSGQPQHF; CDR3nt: TGTGCCAGTAGTATGGACTCGGGGCAGCCCCAGCATTTT